This TCR beta chain was documented in a study of identical twins. Study results and caveats: Insertions were fewer in abundant cord blood beta clonotypes, whereas memory repertoires showed none of this pattern. Findings depended on cross-sectional statistics rather than tracking the same donors.

Trimming stripped 1 base from V and 1 base from J, with 10 bases between. The CDR3 contains 15 residues. Germline-derived CDR1 and CDR2 are SEHNR and FQNEAQ (reference sequence). This clonotype was seen more than once but under ten times. Its antigen is unidentified. Each CDR3 protein is one row after TCRdb ran MiXCR on the 5' RACE reads. The data contain more than 400,000 distinct CDR3 sequences, roughly 15% of them singletons. The same sample was also studied in work on yellow fever vaccine responses in identical twins.

Sequenced material: CD4+ T cells sorted from blood. The chain combines TRBV7-9 with TRBJ1-1, with D uncertain. The sequence derives from a woman under 30 in good health. CDR3 DNA sequence: TGTGCCAGCAGCTTAGACGCCCGGCAGAACACTGAAGCTTTCTTT. Its protein product is CASSLDARQNTEAFF. Complete variable domain (other parts from reference TRBV7-9 and TRBJ1-1): DTGVSQNPRHKITKRGQNVTFRCDPISEHNRLYWYRQTLGQGPEFLTYFQNEAQLEKSRLLSDRFSAERPKGSFSTLEIQRTEQGDSAMYLCASSLDARQNTEAFFGQGTRLTVV.